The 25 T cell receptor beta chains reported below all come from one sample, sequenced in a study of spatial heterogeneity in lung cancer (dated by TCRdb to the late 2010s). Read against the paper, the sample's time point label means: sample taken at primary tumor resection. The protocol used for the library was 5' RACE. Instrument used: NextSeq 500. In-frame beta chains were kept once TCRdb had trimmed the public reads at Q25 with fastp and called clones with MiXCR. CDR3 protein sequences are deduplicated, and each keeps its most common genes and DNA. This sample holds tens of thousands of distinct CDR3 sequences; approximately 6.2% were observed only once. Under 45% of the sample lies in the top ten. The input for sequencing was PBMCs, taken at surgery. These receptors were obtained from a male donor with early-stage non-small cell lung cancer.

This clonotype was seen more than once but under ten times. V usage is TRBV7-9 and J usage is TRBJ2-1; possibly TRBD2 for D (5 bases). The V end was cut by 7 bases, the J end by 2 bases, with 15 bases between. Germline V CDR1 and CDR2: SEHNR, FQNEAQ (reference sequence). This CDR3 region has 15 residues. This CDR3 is CASITTGETYNEQFF. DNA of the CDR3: TGTGCCAGCATCACGACCGGGGAAACCTACAATGAGCAGTTCTTC.

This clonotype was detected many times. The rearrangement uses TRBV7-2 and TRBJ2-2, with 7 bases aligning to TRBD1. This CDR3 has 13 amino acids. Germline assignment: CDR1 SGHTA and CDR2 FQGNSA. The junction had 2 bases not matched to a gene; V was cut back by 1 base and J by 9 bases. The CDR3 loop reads CASSLEGARELFF. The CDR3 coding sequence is TGTGCCAGCAGCTTAGAGGGGGCGCGGGAGCTGTTTTTT.

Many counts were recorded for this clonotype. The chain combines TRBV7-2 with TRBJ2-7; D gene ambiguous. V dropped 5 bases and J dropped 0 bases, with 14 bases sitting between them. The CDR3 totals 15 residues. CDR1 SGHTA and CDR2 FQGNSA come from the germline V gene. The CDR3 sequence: CASSPWAVSSYEQYF. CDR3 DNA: TGTGCCAGCAGCCCGTGGGCGGTCAGCTCCTACGAGCAGTACTTC.

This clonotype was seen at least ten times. The CDR3 region has the DNA TGTGCCACGCACCGTAGCGGGAGTTTCTTCGAATCAGATACGCAGTATTTT. This gives the protein CATHRSGSFFESDTQYF. This chain joins TRBV3-1 and TRBJ2-3; 9 bases are shared with TRBD2. The V and J ends lost 10 bases and 4 bases, in that order; junction bases with no gene match: 18. The CDR3 spans 17 residues. From germline, CDR1 is LGHDT and CDR2 YNNKEL (reference sequence).

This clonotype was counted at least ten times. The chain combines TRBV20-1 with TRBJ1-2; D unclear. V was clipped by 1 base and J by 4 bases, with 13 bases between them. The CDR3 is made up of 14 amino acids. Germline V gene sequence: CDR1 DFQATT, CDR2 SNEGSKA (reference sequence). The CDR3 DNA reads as TGCAGTGCTAGAGGCGCAGAACCTGCCTATGGCTACACCTTC. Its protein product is CSARGAEPAYGYTF.

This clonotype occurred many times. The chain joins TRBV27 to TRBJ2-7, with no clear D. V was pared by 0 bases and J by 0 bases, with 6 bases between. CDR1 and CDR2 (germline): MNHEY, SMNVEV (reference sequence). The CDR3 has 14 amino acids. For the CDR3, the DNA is TGTGCCAGCAGTTTATCCCCCAACTCCTACGAGCAGTACTTC. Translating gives CASSLSPNSYEQYF.

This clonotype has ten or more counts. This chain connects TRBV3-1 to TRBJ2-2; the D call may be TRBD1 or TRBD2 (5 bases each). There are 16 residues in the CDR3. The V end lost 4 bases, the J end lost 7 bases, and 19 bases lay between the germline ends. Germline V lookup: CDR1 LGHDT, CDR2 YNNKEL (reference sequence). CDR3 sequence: CASSPLGTASFGELFF. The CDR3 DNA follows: TGTGCCAGCAGCCCATTAGGGACCGCCTCCTTCGGGGAGCTGTTTTTT.

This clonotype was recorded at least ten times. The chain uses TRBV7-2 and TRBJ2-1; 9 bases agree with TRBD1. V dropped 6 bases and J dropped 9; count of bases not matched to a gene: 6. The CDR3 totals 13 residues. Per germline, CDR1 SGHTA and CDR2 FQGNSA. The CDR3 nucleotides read TGTGCCAGCAGAGGGACAGGGTGGGTTGAGCAGTTCTTC. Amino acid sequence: CASRGTGWVEQFF.

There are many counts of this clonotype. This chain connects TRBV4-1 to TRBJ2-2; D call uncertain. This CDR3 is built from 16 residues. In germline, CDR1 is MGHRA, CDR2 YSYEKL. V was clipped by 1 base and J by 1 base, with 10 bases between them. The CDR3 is CASSQVLVMNTGELFF. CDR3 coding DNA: TGCGCCAGCAGCCAAGTTTTAGTGATGAACACCGGGGAGCTGTTTTTT.

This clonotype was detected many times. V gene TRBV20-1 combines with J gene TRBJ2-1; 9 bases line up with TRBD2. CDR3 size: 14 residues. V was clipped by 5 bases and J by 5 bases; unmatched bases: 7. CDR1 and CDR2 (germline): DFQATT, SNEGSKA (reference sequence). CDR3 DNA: TGCAGTGCTGCCCGGACTAGCGCCAACAATGAGCAGTTCTTC. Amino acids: CSAARTSANNEQFF.

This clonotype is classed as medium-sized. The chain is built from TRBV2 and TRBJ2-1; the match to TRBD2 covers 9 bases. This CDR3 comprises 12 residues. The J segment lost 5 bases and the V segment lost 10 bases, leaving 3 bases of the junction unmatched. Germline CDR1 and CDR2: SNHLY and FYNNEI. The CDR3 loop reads CAIRLADNEQFF. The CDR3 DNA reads TGTGCCATCCGACTAGCGGACAATGAGCAGTTCTTC.

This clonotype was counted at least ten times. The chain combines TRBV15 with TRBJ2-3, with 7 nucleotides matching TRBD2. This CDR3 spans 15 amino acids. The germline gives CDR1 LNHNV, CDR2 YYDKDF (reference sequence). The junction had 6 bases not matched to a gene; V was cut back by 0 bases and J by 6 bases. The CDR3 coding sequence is TGTGCCACCAGCAGAGACTGGCGGGAGACGGATACGCAGTATTTT. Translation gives CATSRDWRETDTQYF.

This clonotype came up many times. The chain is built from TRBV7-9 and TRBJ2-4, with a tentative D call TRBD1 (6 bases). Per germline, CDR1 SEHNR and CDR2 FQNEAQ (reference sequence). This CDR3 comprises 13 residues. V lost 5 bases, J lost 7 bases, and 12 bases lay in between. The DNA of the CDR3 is TGTGCCAGCAGCCCATGGGACATCAACATTCAGTACTTC. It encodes CASSPWDINIQYF.

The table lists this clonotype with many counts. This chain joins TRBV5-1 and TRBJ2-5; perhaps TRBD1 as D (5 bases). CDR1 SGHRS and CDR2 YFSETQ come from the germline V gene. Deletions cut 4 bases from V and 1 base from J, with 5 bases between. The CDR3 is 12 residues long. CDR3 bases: TGCGCCAGCAGCGACAGCCAAGAGACCCAGTACTTC. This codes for CASSDSQETQYF.

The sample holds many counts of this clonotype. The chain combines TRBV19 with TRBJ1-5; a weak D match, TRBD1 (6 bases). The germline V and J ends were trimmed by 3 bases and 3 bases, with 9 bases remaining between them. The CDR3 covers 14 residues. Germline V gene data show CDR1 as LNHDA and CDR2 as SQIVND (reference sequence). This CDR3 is CASSMWTDNQPQHF. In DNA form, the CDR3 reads TGTGCCAGTAGTATGTGGACAGACAATCAGCCCCAGCATTTT.

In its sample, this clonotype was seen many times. The CDR3, as DNA: TGTGCCAGCAGCCGGCCGTCCGCCTACGAGCAGTACTTC. The encoded protein is CASSRPSAYEQYF. The chain recombines TRBV12-3 or TRBV12-4 with TRBJ2-7; D is unclear. V lost 6 bases and J lost 2, with 11 bases in between. This CDR3 comprises 13 residues.

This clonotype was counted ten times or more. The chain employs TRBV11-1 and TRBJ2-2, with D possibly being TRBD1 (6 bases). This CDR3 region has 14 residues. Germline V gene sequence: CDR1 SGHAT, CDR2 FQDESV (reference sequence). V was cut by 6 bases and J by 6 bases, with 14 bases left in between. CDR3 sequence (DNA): TGTGCCAGCAGTTTCTACAGGGTGGCCGGGGAGCTGTTTTTT. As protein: CASSFYRVAGELFF.

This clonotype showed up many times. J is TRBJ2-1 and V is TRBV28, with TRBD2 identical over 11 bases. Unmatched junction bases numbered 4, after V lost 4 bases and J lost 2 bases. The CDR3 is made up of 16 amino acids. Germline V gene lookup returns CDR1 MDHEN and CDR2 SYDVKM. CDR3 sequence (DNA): TGTGCCAGCAGTTCCCCGACTAGCGGGACCTACAATGAGCAGTTCTTC. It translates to CASSSPTSGTYNEQFF.

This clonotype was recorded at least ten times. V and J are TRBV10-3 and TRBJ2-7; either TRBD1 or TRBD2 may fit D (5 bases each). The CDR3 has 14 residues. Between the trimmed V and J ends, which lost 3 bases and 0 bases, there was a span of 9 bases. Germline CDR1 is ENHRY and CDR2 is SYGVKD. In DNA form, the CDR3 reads TGTGCCATCAGTGACGTCGGGACCTCCTACGAGCAGTACTTC. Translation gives CAISDVGTSYEQYF.

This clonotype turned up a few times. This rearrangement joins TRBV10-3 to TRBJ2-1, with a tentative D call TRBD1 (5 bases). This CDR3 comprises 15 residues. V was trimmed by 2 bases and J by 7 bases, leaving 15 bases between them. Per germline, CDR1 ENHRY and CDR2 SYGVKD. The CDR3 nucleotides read TGTGCCATCAGTGAGGTGACCCACCCAGGGAATGAGCAGTTCTTC. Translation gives CAISEVTHPGNEQFF.

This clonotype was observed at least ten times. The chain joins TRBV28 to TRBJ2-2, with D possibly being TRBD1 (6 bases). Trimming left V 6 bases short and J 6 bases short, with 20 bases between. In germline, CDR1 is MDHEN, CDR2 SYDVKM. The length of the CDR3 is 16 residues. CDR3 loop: CASSSSPTGWPGELFF. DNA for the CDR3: TGTGCCAGCAGCAGCTCGCCTACAGGGTGGCCCGGGGAGCTGTTTTTT.

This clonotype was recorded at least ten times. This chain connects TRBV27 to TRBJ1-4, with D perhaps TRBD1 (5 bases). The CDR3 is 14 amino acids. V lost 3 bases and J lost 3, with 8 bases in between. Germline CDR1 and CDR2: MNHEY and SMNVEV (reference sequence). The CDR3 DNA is TGTGCCAGCAGTTTCCAGGGTTCTAATGAAAAACTGTTTTTT. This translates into CASSFQGSNEKLFF.

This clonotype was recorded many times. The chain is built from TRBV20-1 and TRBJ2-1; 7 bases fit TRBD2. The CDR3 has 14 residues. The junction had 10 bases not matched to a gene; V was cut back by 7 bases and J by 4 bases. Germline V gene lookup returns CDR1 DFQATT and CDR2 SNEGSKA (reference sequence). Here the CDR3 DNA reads TGCAGTGTGGTACGGGCTAGCGGTTACAATGAGCAGTTCTTC. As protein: CSVVRASGYNEQFF.

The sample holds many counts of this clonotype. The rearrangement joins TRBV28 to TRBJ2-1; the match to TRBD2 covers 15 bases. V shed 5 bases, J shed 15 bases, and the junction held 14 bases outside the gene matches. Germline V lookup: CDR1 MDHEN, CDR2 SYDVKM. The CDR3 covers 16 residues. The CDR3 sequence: CASSRPKSGTSGRLFF. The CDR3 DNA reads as TGTGCCAGCAGTCGACCGAAATCCGGGACTAGCGGGAGGCTGTTCTTC.

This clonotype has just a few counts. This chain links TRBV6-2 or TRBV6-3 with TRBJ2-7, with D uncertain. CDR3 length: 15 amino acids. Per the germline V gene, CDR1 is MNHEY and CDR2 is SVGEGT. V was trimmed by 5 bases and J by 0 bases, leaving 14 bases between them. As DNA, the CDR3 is TGTGCCAGCAGTATGCCTGTGGCTAGCTCCTACGAGCAGTACTTC. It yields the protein CASSMPVASSYEQYF.